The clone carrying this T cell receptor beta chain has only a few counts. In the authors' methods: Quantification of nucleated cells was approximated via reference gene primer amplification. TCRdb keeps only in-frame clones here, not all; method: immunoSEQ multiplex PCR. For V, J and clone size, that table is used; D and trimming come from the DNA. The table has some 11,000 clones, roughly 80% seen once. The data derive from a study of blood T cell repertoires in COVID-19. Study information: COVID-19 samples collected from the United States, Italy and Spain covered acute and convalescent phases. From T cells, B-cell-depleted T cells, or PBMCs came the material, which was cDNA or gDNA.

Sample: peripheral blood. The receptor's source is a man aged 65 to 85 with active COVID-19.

In DNA, the CDR3 is TGTGCCAGCGGAGGGGGCAGGGGCTACACCTACGAGCAGTACTTC. This codes for CASGGGRGYTYEQYF. The V gene is TRBV2, the J gene TRBJ2-7; possible D gene TRBD1, 7 bases. The V gene's germline CDR1 is SNHLY and CDR2 FYNNEI. Trimming pared 8 bases from V and 2 bases from J, leaving 19 bases between. The CDR3 is 15 residues long. The whole variable domain, remainder taken from reference TRBV2 and TRBJ2-7, is EPEVTQTPSHQVTQMGQEVILRCVPISNHLYFYWYRQILGQKVEFLVSFYNNEISEKSEIFDDQFSVERPDGSNFTLKIRSTKLEDSAMYFCASGGGRGYTYEQYFGPGTRLTVT.